Listed below are T cell receptor beta chains from one sample, sequenced in a study of tumor-infiltrating lymphocytes in primary liver carcinoma. From the multiplex PCR reads, TCRdb called clonotypes with MiXCR, one entry per CDR3 protein. The sample shows 330,000 or so distinct CDR3 sequences, approximately 64% of them seen only once. Sequencing was carried out using peripheral blood. Receptors originate from a man aged 35 to 55 with primary liver carcinoma and hepatitis B virus infection. CDR3s include the opening cysteine and the closing phenylalanine or tryptophan.

>TRBV11-1|TRBJ1-1
CPRSLTGDSTEAFF
>TRBV11-2|TRBJ2-1
CASSPGLTGGNEQFF
>TRBV7-8|TRBJ2-1
CDSSSWSNEQFF
>TRBV6-4|TRBJ2-2
CASSDSTSGRNINTGELFF
>TRBV19|TRBJ2-7
CTSSIRGQAYEQYF
>TRBV4-2|TRBJ2-6
CASSPQTGANVLTF
>TRBV11-1|TRBJ2-1
CASIVSGGLHNEQLF
>TRBV10-3|TRBJ2-7
CAISEGLATLFEQYF
>TRBV11-2|TRBJ2-1
CAISLTLYNEQFF
>TRBV11-2|TRBJ2-3
CASTRQRPSIGTQYF